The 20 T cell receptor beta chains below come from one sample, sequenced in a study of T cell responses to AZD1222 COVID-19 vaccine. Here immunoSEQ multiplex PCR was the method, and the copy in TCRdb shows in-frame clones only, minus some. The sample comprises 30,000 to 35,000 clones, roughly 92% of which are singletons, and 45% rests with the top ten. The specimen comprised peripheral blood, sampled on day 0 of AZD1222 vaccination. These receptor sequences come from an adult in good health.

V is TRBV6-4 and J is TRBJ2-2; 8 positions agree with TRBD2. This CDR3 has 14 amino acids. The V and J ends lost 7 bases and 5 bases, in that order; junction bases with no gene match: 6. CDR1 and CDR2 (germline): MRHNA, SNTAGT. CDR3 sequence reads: CASKGAGETGELFF. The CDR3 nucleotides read TGTGCCAGCAAAGGAGCGGGAGAAACCGGGGAGCTGTTTTTT.

CDR3 in amino acids: CASSYAGLAGNTGELFF. CDR3 DNA sequence: TGTGCCAGCAGTTATGCAGGGCTGGCCGGCAACACCGGGGAGCTGTTTTTT. The rearrangement joins TRBV28 to TRBJ2-2, with D perhaps TRBD1 (5 bases). The CDR3 is 17 residues long. The germline CDR1 and CDR2 sequences are MDHEN and SYDVKM. V lost 4 bases to trimming and J lost 2 bases, with 17 bases between them.

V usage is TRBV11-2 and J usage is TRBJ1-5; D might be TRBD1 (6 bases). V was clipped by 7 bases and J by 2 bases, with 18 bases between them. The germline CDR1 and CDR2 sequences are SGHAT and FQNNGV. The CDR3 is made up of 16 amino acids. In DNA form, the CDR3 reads TGTGCCAGCAACCACCGGGGGGGGCCGGGCAATCAGCCCCAGCATTTT. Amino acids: CASNHRGGPGNQPQHF.

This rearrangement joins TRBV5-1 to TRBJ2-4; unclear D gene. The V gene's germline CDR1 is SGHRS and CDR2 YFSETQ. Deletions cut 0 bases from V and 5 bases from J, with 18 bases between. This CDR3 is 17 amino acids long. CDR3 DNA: TGCGCCAGCAGCTTGGGGAGAATACAAACACGGGAAAACATTCAGTACTTC. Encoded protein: CASSLGRIQTRENIQYF. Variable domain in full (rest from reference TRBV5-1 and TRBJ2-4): KAGVTQTPRYLIKTRGQQVTLSCSPISGHRSVSWYQQTPGQGLQFLFEYFSETQRNKGNFPGRFSGRQFSNSRSEMNVSTLELGDSALYLCASSLGRIQTRENIQYFGAGTRLSVL.

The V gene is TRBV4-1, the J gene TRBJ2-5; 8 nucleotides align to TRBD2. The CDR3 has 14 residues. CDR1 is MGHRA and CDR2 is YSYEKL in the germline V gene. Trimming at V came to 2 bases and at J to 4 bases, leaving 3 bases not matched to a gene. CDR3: CASSQLAGRETQYF. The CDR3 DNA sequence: TGCGCCAGCAGCCAACTAGCGGGCAGAGAGACCCAGTACTTC.

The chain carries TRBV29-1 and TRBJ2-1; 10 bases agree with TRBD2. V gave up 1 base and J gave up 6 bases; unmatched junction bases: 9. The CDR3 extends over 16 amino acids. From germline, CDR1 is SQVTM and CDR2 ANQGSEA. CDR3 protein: CSVEGSSSGGANEQFF. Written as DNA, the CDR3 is TGCAGCGTTGAAGGGAGTTCGAGCGGGGGGGCCAATGAGCAGTTCTTC.

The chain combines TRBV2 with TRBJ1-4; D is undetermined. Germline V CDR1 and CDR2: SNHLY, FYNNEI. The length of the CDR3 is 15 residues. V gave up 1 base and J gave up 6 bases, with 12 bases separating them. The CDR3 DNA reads TGTGCCAGCAGTGAAGGTTACCGGCCGGATGAAAAACTGTTTTTT. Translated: CASSEGYRPDEKLFF.

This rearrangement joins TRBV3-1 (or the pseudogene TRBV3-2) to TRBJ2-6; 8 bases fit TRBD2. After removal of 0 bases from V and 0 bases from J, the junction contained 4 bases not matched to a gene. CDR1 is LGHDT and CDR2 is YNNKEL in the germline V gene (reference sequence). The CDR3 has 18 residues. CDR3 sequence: CASSQEIAGYSGANVLTF. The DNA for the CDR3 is TGTGCCAGCAGCCAAGAAATAGCGGGATACTCTGGGGCCAACGTCCTGACTTTC.

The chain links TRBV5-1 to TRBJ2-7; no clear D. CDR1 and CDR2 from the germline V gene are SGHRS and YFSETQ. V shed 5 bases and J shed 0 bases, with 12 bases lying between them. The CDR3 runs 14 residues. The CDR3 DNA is TGCGCCAGCAGTCTCGCTGTAAGCTCCTACGAGCAGTACTTC. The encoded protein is CASSLAVSSYEQYF. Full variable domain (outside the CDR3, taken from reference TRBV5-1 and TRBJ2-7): KAGVTQTPRYLIKTRGQQVTLSCSPISGHRSVSWYQQTPGQGLQFLFEYFSETQRNKGNFPGRFSGRQFSNSRSEMNVSTLELGDSALYLCASSLAVSSYEQYFGPGTRLTVT.

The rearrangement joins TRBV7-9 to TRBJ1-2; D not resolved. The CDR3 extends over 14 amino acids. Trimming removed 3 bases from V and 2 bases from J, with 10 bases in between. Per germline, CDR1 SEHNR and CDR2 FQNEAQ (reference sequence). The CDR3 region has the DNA TGTGCCAGCAGCTTTACAGCCGCAAACTATGGCTACACCTTC. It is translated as CASSFTAANYGYTF. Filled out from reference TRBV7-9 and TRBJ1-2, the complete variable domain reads DTGVSQNPRHKITKRGQNVTFRCDPISEHNRLYWYRQTLGQGPEFLTYFQNEAQLEKSRLLSDRFSAERPKGSFSTLEIQRTEQGDSAMYLCASSFTAANYGYTFGSGTRLTVV.

The CDR3: CASSPRGGGYTF. The CDR3, as DNA: TGTGCCAGTAGCCCCAGGGGCGGGGGCTACACCTTC. The gene calls are TRBV19 and TRBJ1-2; weak D call: TRBD1 (6 bases). The germline CDR1 and CDR2 sequences are LNHDA and SQIVND (reference sequence). Trimming took 6 bases from V and 8 from J, leaving 13 bases between them. The CDR3 has 12 amino acids.

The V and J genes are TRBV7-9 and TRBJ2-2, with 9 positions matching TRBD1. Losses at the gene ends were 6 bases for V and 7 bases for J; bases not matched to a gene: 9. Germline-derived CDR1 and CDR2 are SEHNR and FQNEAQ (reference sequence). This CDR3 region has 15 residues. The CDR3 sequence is CASRKNRGRIGELFF. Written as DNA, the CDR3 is TGTGCCAGCAGAAAGAACAGGGGGCGAATCGGGGAGCTGTTTTTT.

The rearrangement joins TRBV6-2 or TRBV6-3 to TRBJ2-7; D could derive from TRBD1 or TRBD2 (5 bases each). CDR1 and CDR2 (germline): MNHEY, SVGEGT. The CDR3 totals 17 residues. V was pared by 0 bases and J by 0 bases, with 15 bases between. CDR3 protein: CASSYSAGATFSYEQYF. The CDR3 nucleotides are TGTGCCAGCAGTTACTCAGCCGGGGCTACTTTCTCCTACGAGCAGTACTTC.

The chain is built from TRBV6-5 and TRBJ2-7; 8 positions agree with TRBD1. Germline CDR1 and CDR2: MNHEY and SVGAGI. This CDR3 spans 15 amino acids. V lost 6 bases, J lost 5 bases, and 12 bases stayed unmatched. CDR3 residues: CASSPSAQGDHEQYF. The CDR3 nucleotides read TGTGCCAGCAGCCCGAGCGCACAGGGGGATCACGAGCAGTACTTC.

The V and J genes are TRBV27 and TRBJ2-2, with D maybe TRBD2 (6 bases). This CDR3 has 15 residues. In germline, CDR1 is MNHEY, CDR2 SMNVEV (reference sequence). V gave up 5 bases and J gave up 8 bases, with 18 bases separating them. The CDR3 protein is CASSGSLGGGGELFF. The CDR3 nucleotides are TGTGCCAGCAGTGGTTCTCTGGGGGGAGGAGGGGAGCTGTTTTTT.

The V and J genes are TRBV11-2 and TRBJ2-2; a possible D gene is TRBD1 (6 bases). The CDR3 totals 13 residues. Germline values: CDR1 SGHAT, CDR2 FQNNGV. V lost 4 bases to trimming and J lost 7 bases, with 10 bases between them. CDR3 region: CASSSDRIGELFF. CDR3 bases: TGTGCCAGCAGCTCGGACAGAATCGGGGAGCTGTTTTTT.

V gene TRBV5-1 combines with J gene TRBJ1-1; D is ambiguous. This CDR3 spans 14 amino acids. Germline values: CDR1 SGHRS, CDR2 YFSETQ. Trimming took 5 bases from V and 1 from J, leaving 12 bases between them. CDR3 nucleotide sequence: TGCGCCAGCAGTTCCAAAGTTAGGAACACTGAAGCTTTCTTT. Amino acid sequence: CASSSKVRNTEAFF.

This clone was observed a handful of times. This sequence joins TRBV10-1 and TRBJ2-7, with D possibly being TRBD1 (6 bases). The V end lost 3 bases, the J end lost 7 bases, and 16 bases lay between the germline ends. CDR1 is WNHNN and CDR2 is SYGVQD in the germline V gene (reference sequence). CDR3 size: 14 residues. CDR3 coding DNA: TGCGCCAGCAGTGAAGGGGGTGGCCTCGGAGAGCAGTACTTC. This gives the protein CASSEGGGLGEQYF.

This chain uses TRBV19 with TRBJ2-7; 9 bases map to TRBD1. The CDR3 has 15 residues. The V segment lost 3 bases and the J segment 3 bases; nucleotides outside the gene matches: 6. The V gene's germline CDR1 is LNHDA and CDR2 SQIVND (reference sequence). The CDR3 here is CASSISGTGNYEQYF. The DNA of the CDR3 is TGTGCCAGTAGTATCTCCGGGACAGGGAACTACGAGCAGTACTTC.

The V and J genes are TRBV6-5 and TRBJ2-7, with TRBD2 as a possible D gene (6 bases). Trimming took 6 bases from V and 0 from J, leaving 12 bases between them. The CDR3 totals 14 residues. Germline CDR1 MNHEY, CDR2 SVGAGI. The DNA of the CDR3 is TGTGCCAGCAGCCGACAGCGGGTCTCCTACGAGCAGTACTTC. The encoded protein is CASSRQRVSYEQYF.